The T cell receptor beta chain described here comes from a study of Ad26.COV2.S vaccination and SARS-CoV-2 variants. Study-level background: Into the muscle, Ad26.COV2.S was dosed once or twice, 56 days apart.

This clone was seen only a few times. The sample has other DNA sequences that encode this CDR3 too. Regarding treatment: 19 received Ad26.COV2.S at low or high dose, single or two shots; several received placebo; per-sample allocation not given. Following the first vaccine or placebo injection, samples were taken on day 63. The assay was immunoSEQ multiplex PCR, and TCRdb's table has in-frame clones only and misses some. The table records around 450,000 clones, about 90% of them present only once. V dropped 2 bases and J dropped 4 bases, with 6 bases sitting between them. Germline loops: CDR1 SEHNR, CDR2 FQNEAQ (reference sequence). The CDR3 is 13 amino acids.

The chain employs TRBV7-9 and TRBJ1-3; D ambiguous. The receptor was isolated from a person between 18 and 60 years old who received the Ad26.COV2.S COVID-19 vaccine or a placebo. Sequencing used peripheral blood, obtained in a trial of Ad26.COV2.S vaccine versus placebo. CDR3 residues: CASSLSAGNTIYF. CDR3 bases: TGTGCCAGCAGCTTATCGGCGGGAAACACCATATATTTT.